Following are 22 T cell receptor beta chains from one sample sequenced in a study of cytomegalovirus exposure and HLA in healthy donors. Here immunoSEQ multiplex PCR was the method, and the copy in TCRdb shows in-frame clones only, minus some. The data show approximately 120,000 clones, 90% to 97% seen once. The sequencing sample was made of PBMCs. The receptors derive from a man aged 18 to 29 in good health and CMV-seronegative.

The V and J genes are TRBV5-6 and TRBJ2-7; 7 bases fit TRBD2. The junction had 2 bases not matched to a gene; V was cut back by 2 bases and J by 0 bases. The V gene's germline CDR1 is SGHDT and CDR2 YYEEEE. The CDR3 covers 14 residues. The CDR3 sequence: CASSLAGNSYEQYF. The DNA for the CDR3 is TGTGCCAGCAGCTTAGCGGGGAACTCCTACGAGCAGTACTTC.

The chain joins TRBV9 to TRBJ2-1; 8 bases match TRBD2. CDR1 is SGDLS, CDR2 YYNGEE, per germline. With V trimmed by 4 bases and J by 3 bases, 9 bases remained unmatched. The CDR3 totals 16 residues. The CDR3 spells CASSPPGLAGYNEQFF. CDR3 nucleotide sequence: TGTGCCAGCAGCCCCCCCGGGCTAGCGGGCTACAATGAGCAGTTCTTC.

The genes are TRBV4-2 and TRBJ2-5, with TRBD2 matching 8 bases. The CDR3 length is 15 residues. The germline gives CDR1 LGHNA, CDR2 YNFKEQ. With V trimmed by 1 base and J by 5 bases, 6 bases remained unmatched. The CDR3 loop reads CASSQGGLGEETQYF. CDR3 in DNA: TGTGCCAGCAGCCAAGGGGGACTAGGAGAGGAGACCCAGTACTTC.

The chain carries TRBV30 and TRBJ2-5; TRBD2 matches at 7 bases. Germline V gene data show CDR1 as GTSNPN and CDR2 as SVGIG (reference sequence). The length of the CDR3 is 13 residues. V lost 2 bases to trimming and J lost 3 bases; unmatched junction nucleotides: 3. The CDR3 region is CAWSRTSEETQYF. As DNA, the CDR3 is TGTGCCTGGAGTCGTACTAGCGAAGAGACCCAGTACTTC.

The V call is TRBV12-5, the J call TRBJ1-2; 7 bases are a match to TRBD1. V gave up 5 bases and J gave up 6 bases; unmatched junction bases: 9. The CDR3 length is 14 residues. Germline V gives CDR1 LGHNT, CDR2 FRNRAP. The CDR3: CASGAAGGGDGYTF. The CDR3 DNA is TGTGCTAGTGGTGCCGCCGGAGGGGGCGATGGCTACACCTTC.

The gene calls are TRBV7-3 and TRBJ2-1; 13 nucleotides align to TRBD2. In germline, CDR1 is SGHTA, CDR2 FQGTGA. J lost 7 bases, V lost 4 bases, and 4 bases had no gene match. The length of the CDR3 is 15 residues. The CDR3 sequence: CASSSTSGRVNEQFF. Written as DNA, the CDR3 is TGTGCCAGCAGCTCAACTAGCGGGAGGGTTAATGAGCAGTTCTTC.

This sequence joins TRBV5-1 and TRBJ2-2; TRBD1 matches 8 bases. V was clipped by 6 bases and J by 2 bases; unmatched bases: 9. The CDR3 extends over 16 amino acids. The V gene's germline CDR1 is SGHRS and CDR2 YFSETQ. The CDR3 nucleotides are TGCGCCAGCAACATTCTGGGACAGGTTAACACCGGGGAGCTGTTTTTT. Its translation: CASNILGQVNTGELFF.

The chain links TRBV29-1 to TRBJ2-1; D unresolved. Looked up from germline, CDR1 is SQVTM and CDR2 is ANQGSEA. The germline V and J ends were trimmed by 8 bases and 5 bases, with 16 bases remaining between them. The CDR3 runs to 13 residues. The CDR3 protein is CSQYPGPNNEQFF. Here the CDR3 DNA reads TGCAGCCAATACCCGGGTCCGAACAATGAGCAGTTCTTC.

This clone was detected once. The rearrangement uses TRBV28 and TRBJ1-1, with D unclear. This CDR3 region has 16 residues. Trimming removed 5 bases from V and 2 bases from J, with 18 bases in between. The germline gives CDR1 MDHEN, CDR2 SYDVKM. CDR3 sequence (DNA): TGTGCCAGCAGTCATATCCCGGGTCCTAAAAACACTGAAGCTTTCTTT. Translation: CASSHIPGPKNTEAFF.

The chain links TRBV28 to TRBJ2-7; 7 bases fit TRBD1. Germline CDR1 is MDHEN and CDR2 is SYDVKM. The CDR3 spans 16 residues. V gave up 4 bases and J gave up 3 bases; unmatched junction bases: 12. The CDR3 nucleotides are TGTGCCAGCAGTTCCAGGGACAGACCCTTGTTCTACGAGCAGTACTTC. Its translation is CASSSRDRPLFYEQYF.

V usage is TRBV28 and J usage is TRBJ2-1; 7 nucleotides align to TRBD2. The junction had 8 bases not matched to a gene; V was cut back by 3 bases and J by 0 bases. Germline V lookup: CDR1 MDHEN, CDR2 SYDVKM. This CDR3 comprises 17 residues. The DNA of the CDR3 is TGTGCCAGCAGTTTCCGTCTAGCGGACCGCTCCTACAATGAGCAGTTCTTC. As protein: CASSFRLADRSYNEQFF.

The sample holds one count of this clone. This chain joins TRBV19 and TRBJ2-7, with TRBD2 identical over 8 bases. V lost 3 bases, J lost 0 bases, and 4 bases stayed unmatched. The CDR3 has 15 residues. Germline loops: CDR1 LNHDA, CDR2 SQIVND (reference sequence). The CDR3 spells CASSIKGTSSYEQYF. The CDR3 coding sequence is TGTGCCAGTAGTATTAAGGGGACTAGCTCCTACGAGCAGTACTTC.

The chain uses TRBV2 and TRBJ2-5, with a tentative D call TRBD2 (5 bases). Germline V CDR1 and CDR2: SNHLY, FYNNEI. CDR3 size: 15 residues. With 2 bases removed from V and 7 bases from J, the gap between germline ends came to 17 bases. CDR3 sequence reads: CASSEPPGPAGTQYF. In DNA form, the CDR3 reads TGTGCCAGCAGTGAACCCCCTGGCCCCGCGGGGACCCAGTACTTC.

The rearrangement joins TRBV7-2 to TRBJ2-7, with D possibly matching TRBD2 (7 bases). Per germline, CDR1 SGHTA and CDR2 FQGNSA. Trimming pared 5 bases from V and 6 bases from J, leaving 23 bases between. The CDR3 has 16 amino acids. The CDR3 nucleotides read TGTGCCAGCAGCCTGGCCGGGGGGCTAGCAGTCTCCGAGCAGTACTTC. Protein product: CASSLAGGLAVSEQYF.

Here the CDR3 reads CASSLPRPPGEKLFF. CDR3 bases: TGTGCCAGCAGTCTTCCCAGACCCCCAGGAGAAAAACTGTTTTTT. The chain recombines TRBV28 with TRBJ1-4; no clear D gene. Trimming cost V 5 bases and J 8 bases, with 18 bases left between them. Germline V lookup: CDR1 MDHEN, CDR2 SYDVKM. This CDR3 comprises 15 residues.

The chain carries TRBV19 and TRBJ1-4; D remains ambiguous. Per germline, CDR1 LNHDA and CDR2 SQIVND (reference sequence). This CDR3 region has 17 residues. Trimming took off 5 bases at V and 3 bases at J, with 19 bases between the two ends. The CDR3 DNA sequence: TGTGCCAGTAGTCCAACACTTCCCGGGATACCTAATGAAAAACTGTTTTTT. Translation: CASSPTLPGIPNEKLFF.

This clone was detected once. As DNA, the CDR3 is TGTGCCAGTAGTCCCCGATCCCTCCAGGTTGACAATGAGCAGTTCTTC. Amino acid sequence: CASSPRSLQVDNEQFF. The gene calls are TRBV19 and TRBJ2-1; no definite D call. This CDR3 is 16 amino acids long. Germline CDR1 reads LNHDA; CDR2 reads SQIVND (reference sequence). V was cut by 5 bases and J by 5 bases, with 19 bases left in between.

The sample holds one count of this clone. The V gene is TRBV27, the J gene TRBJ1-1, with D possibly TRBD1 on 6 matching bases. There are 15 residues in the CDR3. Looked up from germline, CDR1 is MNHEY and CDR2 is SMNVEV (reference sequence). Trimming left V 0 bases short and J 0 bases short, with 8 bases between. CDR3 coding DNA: TGTGCCAGCAGTTTATCCTGGGGGCTGAACACTGAAGCTTTCTTT. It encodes CASSLSWGLNTEAFF.

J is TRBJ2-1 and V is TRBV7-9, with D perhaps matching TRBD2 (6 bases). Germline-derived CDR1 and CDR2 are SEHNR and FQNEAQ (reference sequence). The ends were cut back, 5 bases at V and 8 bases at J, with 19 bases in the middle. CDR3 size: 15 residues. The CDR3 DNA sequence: TGTGCCAGCAGCGAGACTAGTTCCCAATCCCATGAGCAGTTCTTC. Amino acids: CASSETSSQSHEQFF.

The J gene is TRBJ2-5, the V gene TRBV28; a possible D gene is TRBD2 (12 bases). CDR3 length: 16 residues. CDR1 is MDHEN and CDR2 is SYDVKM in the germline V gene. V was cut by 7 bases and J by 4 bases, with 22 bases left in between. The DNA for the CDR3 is TGTGCCAGCACTGGGACAGGGGGACTAGCGGGAGAGACCCAGTACTTC. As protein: CASTGTGGLAGETQYF.

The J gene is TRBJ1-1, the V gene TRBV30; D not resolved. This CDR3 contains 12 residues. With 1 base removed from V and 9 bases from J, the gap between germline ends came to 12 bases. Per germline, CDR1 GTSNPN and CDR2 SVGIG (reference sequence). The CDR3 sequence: CAWSAEEVKAFF. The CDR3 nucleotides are TGTGCCTGGAGTGCCGAAGAGGTTAAAGCTTTCTTT.

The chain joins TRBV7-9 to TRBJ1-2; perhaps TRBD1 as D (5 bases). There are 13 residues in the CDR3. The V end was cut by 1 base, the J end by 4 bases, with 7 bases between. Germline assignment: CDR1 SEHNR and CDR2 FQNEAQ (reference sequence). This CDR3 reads CASSLVQVYGYTF. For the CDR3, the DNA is TGTGCCAGCAGCTTAGTACAGGTCTATGGCTACACCTTC.